This T cell receptor beta chain appears in the sequencing data of a study of cytomegalovirus exposure and HLA in healthy donors. General study points: Earlier analysis found most TCR beta V segments productive about 87% or about 30% of the time. The authors excluded some V segments, including TRBV6-2 and TRBV6-3, as indistinguishable.

There are a few counts of this clone. What it recognizes is unknown. Researchers ran the PCR with 60 Vbeta and 13 Jbeta primers. Original methodology: In a later analysis, the count reached some 83 million unique TCR beta chains, with about 10 million shared. Some clones are missing from TCRdb's copy, which holds only in-frame ones; the method was immunoSEQ multiplex PCR. V and J calls and clone size are as listed in that table; D and trimming were resolved from the DNA. The sample lists about 150,000 clones, 84% occurring once. This CDR3 is built from 17 residues. The germline V gene encodes CDR1 MGHRA and CDR2 YSYEKL. The ends lost 1 base at V and 4 bases at J; junction bases unmatched: 11.

Sequencing was done on a sample of PBMCs. This clonotype was sampled from a man in his fifties or sixties in good health and CMV-seropositive. The V call is TRBV4-1, the J call TRBJ2-7; 9 bases are a match to TRBD2. The CDR3 coding sequence is TGCGCCAGCAGCCAAGGACTTACGACTAGCGGACTTTACGAGCAGTACGTC. This sequence encodes CASSQGLTTSGLYEQYV.